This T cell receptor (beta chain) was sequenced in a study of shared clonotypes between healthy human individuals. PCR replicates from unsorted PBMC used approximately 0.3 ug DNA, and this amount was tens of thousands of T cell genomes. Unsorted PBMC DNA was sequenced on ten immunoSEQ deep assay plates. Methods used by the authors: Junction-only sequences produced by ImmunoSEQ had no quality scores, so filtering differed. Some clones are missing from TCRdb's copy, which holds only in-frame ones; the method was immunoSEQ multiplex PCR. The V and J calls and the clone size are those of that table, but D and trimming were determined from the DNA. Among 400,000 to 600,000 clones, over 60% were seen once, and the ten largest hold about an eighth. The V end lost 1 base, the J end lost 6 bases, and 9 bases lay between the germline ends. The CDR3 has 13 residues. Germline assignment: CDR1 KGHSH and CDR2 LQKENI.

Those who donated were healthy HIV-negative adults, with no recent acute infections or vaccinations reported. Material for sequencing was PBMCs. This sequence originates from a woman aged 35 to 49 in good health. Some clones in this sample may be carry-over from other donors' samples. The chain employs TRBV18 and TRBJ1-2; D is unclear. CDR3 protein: CASSPLAGNGYTF. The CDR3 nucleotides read TGTGCCAGCTCACCACTGGCGGGGAATGGCTACACCTTC.